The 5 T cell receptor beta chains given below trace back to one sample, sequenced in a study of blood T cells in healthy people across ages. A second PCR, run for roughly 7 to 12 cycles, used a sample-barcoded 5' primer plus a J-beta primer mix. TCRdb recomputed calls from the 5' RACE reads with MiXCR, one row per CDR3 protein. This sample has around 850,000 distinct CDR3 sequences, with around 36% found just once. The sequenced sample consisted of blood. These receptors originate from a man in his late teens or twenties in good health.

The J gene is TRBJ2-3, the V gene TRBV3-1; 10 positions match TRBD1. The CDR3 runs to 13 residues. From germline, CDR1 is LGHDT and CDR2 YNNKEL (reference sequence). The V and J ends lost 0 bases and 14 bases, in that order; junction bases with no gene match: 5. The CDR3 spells CASSQDRDRGRYF. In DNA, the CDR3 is TGTGCCAGCAGCCAAGACCGGGACAGGGGTCGGTATTTT.

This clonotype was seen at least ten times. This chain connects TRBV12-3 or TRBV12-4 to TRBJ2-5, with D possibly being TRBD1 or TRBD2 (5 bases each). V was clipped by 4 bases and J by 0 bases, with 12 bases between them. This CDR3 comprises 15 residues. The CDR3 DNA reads TGTGCCAGCAGTTACCGGGACGCCGACCAAGAGACCCAGTACTTC. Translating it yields CASSYRDADQETQYF.

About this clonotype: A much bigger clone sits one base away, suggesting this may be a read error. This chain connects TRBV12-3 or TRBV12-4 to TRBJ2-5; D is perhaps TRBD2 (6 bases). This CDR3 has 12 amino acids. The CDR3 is CANSLRRREQYF. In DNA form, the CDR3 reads TGTGCCAACAGTCTAAGACGGAGGGAGCAGTACTTC.

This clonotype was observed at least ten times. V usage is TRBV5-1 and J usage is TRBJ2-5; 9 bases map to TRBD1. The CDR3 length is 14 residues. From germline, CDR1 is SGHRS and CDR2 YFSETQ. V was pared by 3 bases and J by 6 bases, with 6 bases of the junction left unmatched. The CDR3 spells CASSSMTGGKTQYF. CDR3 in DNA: TGCGCCAGCAGCTCGATGACAGGGGGGAAGACCCAGTACTTC. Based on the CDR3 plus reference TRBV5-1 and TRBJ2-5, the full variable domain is KAGVTQTPRYLIKTRGQQVTLSCSPISGHRSVSWYQQTPGQGLQFLFEYFSETQRNKGNFPGRFSGRQFSNSRSEMNVSTLELGDSALYLCASSSMTGGKTQYFGPGTRLLVL.

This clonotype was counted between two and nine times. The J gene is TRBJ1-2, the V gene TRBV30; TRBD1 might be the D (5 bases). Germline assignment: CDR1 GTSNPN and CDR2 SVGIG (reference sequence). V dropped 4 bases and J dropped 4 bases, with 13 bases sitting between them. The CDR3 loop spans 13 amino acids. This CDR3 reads CAWNVGTSYGYTF. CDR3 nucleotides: TGTGCCTGGAATGTGGGGACGTCCTATGGCTACACCTTC.